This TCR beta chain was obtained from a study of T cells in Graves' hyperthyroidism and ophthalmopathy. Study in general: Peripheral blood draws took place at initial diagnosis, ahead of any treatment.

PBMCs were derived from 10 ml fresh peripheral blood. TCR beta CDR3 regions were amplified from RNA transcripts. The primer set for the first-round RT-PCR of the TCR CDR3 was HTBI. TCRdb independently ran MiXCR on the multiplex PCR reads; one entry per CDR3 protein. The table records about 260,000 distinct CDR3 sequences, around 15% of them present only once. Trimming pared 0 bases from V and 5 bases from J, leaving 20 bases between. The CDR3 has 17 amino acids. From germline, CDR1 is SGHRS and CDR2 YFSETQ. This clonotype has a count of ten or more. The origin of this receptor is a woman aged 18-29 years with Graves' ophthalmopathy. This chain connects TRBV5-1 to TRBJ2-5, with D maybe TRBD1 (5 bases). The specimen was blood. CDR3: CASSLDRQPLRGETQYF. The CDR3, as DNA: TGCGCCAGCAGCTTGGATCGACAGCCGCTAAGGGGCGAGACCCAGTACTTC.